This T cell receptor beta chain came from a study of T-cell reconstitution after alpha-beta-depleted transplantation in children. A TCRbeta library incorporating unique molecular identifiers was prepared. TCRdb re-analysed the PCR reads in MiXCR, keeping a single row per CDR3 protein. The sample shows about 540,000 distinct CDR3 sequences, 18% of them seen only once. Only a few counts were recorded for this clonotype. This specimen was PBMCs from the stem cell graft donor, taken from the stem cell graft. This TCR came from a human donor who donated a stem cell graft to a child with acute lymphoblastic leukemia.

CDR3 sequence reads: CASSWGSSYEQYF. The CDR3 DNA sequence: TGTGCCAGCAGCTGGGGATCCAGTTACGAGCAGTACTTC. J is TRBJ2-7 and V is TRBV27; D is unclear. The germline V and J ends were trimmed by 6 bases and 4 bases, with 13 bases remaining between them. The CDR3 has 13 residues. Per germline, CDR1 MNHEY and CDR2 SMNVEV (reference sequence).